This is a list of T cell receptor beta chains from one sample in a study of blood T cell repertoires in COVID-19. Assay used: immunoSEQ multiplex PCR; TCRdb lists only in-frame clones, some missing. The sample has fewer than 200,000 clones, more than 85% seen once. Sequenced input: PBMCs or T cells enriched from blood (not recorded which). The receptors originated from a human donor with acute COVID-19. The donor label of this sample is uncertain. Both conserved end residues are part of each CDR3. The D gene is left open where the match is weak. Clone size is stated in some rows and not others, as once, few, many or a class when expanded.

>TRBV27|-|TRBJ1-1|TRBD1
TGTGCCAGCAGTCCCAGACAGGGGGGGAACACTGAAGCTTTCTTT
CASSPRQGGNTEAFF
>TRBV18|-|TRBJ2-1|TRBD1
TGTGCCAGCTCACCGCCCGGGACAGCGAGCTCCTACAATGAGCAGTTCTTC
CASSPPGTASSYNEQFF
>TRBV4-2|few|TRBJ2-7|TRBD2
TGTGCCAGCAGCCAAGATCCAGCGGGGGGGCCGGGGGAGCAGTACTTC
CASSQDPAGGPGEQYF
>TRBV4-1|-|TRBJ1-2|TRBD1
TGCGCCAGCAGCACATTGGGACAGCATGGCTACACCTTC
CASSTLGQHGYTF
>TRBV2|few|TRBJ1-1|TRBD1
TGTGCCAGCAGTGGGGGACAGGGCCTTGAAGCTTTCTTT
CASSGGQGLEAFF
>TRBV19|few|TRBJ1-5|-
TGTGCCAGTAGTATACAGGGGTCAGGGCAGCCCCAGCATTTT
CASSIQGSGQPQHF
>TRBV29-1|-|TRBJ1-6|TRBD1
TGCAGCGTTAACCGACAGGGTAAGAATTCACCCCTCCACTTT
CSVNRQGKNSPLHF
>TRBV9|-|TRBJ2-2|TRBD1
TGTGCCAGCAGCGCCGGACAGGGGGCGGCCGGGGAGCTGTTTTTT
CASSAGQGAAGELFF
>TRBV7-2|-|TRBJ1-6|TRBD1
TGTGCCAGCAGCCCCATCAGCAGGGGGGATTCACCCCTCCACTTT
CASSPISRGDSPLHF
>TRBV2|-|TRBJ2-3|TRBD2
TGTGCCAGCAGCGGGACTAGCGGGGGCGCAGATACGCAGTATTTT
CASSGTSGGADTQYF
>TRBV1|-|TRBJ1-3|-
TGCACCAGCAGCCGAGCGCCCAGGGGTTCTGGAAACACCATATATTTT
CTSSRAPRGSGNTIYF
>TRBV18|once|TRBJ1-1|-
TGTGCCAGCTCACTCACAGGATTGGGGTTTGGCACTGAAGCTTTCTTT
CASSLTGLGFGTEAFF
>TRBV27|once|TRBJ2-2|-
TGTGCCAGCAGTTTATATGGCCCAGGAAATATGGGTCCCGGGGAGCTGTTTTTT
CASSLYGPGNMGPGELFF
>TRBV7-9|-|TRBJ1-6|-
TGTGCCAGCAGCGCCGGTATTGGGCAGGGTAGGTCACCCCTCCACTTT
CASSAGIGQGRSPLHF
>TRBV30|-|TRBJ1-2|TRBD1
TGTGCCTGGAGTGTACAGGGGAGAGGCTACACCTTC
CAWSVQGRGYTF
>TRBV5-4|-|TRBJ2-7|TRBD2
TGTGCCAGCAGCCGTCTGACTAGCGGGGAATCCTACGAGCAGTACTTC
CASSRLTSGESYEQYF
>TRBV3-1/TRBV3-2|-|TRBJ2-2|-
TGTGCCAGCAGCCAAGTCGGGGGGGAGCTGTTTTTT
CASSQVGGELFF
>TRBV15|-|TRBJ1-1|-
TGTGCCACCAGTAGGGGTGAAACGGGTGAAGCTTTCTTT
CATSRGETGEAFF
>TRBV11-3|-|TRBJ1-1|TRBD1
TGTGCCAGCAGCTGGGGACAGGGGGCGACCAGAACCATGAACACTGAAGCTTTCTTT
CASSWGQGATRTMNTEAFF
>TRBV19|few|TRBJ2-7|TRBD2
TGTGCCAGTAGCCCGGGACTAGCAAACGAGCAGTACTTC
CASSPGLANEQYF
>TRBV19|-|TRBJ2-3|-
TGTGCCAGTAGTGCGGCTGCGGGTGATACGCAGTATTTT
CASSAAAGDTQYF
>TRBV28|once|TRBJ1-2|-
TGTGCCAGCCTGGGGGGGGCCCTGCAAGGCTACACCTTC
CASLGGALQGYTF
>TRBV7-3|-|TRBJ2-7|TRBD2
TGTGCCAGCAGCTTAAGGGCGGGGGACTCCTACGAGCAGTACTTC
CASSLRAGDSYEQYF
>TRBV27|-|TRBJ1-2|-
TGTGCCAGCAGTCTACACGGGAGCCCGGCATATGGCTACACCTTC
CASSLHGSPAYGYTF
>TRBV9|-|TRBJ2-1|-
TGTGCCAGCAGCCCCCGTCATAGCGGCAATGAGCAGTTCTTC
CASSPRHSGNEQFF
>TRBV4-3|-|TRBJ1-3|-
TGCGCCAGCAGCCAAGATAGAAGATTCTCTGGAAACACCATATATTTT
CASSQDRRFSGNTIYF
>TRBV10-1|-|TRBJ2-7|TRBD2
TGCGCCAGCAAAGGACTAGCGGGGAGTCTGTCCTACGAGCAGTACTTC
CASKGLAGSLSYEQYF
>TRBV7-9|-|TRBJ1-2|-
TGTGCCAGCAGCCCCGGGACAACCCTTTTTGGCTATGGCTACACCTTC
CASSPGTTLFGYGYTF
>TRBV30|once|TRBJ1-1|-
TGTGCCTGGACCGTAGGGGGAGAGGACACTGAAGCTTTCTTT
CAWTVGGEDTEAFF
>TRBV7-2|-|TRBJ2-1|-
TGTGCCAGCAGCTCACGGGTTTCTCACCCCCTCTACAATGAGCAGTTCTTC
CASSSRVSHPLYNEQFF
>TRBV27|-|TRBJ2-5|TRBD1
TGTGCCAGCAGTCCCGAGACAGGGTACCAAGAGACCCAGTACTTC
CASSPETGYQETQYF
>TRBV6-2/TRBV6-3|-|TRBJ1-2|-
TGTGCCAGCAGTACCCGGGACACCTATGGCTACACCTTC
CASSTRDTYGYTF
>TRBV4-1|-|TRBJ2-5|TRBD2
TGCGCCAGCAGCCGAGGACTAGCGGGGGGCATAGAGACCCAGTACTTC
CASSRGLAGGIETQYF